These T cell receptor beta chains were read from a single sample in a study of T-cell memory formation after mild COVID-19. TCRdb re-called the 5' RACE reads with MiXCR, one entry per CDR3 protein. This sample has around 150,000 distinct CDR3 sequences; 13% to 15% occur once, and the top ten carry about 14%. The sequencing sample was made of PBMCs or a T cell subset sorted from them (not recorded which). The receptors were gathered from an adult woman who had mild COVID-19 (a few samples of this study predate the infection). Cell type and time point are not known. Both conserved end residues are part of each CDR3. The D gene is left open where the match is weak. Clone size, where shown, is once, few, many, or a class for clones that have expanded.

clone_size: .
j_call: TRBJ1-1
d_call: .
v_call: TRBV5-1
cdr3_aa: CASSLGDGINTEAFF

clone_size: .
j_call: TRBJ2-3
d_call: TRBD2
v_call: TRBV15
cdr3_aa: CATSPVSGGALDTQYF

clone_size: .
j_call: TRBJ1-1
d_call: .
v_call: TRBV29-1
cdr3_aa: CSVEPRASNTEAFF

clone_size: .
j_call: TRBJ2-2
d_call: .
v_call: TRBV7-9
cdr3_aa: CASSLVGPNTGELFF

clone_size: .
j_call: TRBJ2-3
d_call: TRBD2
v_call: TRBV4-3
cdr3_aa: CASSQAAGLAGGQDTQYF

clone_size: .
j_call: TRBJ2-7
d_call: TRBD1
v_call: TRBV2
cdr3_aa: CASSAGTGGALSYEQYF

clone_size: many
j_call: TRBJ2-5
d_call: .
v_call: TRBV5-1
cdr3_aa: CASLSRPRGGSQETQYF

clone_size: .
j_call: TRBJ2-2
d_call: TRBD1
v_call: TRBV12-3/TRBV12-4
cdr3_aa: CASSQWDRGTGELFF

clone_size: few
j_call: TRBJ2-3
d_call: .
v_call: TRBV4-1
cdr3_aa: CASSQGPAGPTDTQYF

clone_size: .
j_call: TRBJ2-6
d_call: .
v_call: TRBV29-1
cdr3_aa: CSVVSSGANVLTF

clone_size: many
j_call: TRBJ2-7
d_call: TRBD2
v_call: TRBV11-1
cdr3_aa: CASSWGLAGTNYEQYF

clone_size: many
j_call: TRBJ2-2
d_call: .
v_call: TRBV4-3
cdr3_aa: CASSLTSNTGELFF

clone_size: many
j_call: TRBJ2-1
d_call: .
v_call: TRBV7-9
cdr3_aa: CASSHRDSGDEQFF

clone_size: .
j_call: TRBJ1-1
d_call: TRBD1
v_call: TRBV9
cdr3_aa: CASSLLPQGAVNTEAFF

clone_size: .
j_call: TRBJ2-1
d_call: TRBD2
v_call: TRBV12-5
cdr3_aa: CATAGVSNEQFF

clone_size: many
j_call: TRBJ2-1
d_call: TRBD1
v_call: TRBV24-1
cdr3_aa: CATSDFGAGGREQFF

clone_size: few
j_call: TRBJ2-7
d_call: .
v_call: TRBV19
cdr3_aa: CASSNQVWDAKYEQYF

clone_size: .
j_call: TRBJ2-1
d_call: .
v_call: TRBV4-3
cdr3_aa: CASSQEGGGVPYNEQFF

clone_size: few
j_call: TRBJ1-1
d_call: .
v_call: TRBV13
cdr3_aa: CASSLPLGTEAFF

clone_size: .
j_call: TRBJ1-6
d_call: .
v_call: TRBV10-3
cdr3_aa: CAISEFGNSPLHF

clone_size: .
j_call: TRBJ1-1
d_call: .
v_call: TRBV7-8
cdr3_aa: CASSPTLIQAPDTEAFF

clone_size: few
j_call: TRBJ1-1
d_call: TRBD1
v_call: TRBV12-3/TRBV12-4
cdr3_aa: CASSVRQGMNEAFF

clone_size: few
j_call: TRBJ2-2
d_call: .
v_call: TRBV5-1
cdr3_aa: CASRWSGNTGELFF

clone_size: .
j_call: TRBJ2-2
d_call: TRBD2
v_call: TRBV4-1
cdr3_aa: CASSQVIGAGDDTGELFF